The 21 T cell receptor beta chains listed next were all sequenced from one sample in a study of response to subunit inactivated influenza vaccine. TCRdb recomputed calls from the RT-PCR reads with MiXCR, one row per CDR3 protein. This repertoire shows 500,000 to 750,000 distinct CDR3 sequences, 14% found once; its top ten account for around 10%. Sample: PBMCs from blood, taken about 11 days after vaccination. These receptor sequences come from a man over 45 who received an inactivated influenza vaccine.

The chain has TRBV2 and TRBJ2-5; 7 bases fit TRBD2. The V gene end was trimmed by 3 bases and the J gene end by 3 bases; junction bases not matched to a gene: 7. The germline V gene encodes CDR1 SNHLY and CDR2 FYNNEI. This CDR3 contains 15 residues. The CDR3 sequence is CASSESPSGKETQYF. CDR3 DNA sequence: TGTGCCAGCAGTGAGTCGCCTAGCGGCAAAGAGACCCAGTACTTC.

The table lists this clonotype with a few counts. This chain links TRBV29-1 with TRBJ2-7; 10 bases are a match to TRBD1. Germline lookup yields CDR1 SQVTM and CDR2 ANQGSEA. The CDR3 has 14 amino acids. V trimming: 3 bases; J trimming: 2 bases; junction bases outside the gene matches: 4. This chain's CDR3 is CSVDYGTGAYEQYF. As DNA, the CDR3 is TGCAGCGTTGACTACGGGACAGGGGCCTACGAGCAGTACTTC.

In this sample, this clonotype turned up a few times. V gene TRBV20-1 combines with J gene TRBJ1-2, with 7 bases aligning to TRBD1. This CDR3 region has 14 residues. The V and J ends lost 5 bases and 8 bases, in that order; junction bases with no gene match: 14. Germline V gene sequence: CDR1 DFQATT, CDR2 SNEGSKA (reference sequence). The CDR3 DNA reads TGCAGTGCTCCAGGGATCGGACAGGTCGGCGGCTACACCTTC. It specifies CSAPGIGQVGGYTF.

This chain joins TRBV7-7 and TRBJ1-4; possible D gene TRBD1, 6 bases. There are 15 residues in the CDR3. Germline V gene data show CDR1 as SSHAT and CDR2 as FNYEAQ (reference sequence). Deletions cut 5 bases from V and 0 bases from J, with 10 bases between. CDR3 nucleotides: TGTGCCAGCAGCCGGACAGAAGCAACTAATGAAAAACTGTTTTTT. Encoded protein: CASSRTEATNEKLFF.

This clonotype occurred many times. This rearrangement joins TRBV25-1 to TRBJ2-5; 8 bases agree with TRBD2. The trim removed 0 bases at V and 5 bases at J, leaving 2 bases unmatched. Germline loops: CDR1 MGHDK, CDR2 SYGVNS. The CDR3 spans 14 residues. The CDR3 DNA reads TGTGCCAGCAGTGAATATGGCGGGGGGGAGACCCAGTACTTC. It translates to CASSEYGGGETQYF.

The CDR3, as DNA: TGTGCCAGCAGTTGGGGGAGGGGGCCCCTCTATGGCTACACCTTC. This translates into CASSWGRGPLYGYTF. This chain joins TRBV27 and TRBJ1-2, with 7 positions matching TRBD1. Germline trimming cut 4 bases from V and 4 bases from J; bases unmatched to any gene: 9. CDR1 is MNHEY, CDR2 SMNVEV, per germline (reference sequence). The CDR3 contains 15 residues.

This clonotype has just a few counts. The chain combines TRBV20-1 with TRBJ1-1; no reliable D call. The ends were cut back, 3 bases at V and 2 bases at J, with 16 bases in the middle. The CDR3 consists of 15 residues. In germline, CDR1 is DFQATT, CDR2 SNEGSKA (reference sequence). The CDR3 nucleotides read TGCAGTGCTAGGAGATGGGGATTGGGTAACACTGAAGCTTTCTTT. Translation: CSARRWGLGNTEAFF.

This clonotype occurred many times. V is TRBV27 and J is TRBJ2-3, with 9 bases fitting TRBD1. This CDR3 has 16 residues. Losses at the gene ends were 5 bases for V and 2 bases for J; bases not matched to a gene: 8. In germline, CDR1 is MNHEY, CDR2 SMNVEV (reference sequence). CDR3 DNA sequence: TGTGCCAGCAGTCTCCGGACAGGGGACCCCACAGATACGCAGTATTTT. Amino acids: CASSLRTGDPTDTQYF.

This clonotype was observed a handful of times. As DNA, the CDR3 is TGTGCCAGCGGGGACGCCTCGAACACCGGGGAGCTGTTTTTT. It encodes CASGDASNTGELFF. J is TRBJ2-2 and V is TRBV6-2 or TRBV6-3; D possibly uses TRBD1 or TRBD2 (5 bases each). The CDR3 spans 14 residues. Per the germline V gene, CDR1 is MNHEY and CDR2 is SVGEGT. Trimming shortened V by 8 bases and J by 0 bases, and 10 bases separated the two germline ends.

The CDR3, as DNA: TGTGCCAGCAGCTTAAGGGGCCTAGCCCGTGATTATTCCTACGAGCAGTACTTC. Its translation is CASSLRGLARDYSYEQYF. The chain recombines TRBV11-2 with TRBJ2-7; the D gene could be TRBD1 or TRBD2 (5 bases each). This CDR3 contains 18 residues. Per germline, CDR1 SGHAT and CDR2 FQNNGV. The V end lost 2 bases, the J end lost 1 base, and 21 bases lay between the germline ends.

CDR3 in DNA: TGCGCCAGCAGCCAAGAAGCGGGCGGATACAATGAGCAGTTCTTC. As protein: CASSQEAGGYNEQFF. The rearrangement joins TRBV4-1 to TRBJ2-1, with D perhaps matching TRBD2 (6 bases). CDR1 is MGHRA, CDR2 YSYEKL, per germline. CDR3 length: 15 amino acids. V lost 0 bases to trimming and J lost 4 bases, with 10 bases between them.

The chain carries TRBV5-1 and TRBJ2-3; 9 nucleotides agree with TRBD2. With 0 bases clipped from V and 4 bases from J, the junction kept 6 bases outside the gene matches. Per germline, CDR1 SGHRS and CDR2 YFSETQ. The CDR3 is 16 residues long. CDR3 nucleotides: TGCGCCAGCAGCTTGGCCGGTAGCGGGGGACCAGATACGCAGTATTTT. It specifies CASSLAGSGGPDTQYF.

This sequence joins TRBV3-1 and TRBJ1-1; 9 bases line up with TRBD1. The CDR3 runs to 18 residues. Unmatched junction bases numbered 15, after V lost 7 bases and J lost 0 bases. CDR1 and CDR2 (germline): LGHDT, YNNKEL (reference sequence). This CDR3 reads CASTSSHTGGSLNTEAFF. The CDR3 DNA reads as TGTGCCAGCACCTCCAGTCACACAGGGGGCTCGTTGAACACTGAAGCTTTCTTT. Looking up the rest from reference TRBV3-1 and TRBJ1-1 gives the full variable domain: DTAVSQTPKYLVTQMGNDKSIKCEQNLGHDTMYWYKQDSKKFLKIMFSYNNKELIINETVPNRFSPKSPDKAHLNLHINSLELGDSAVYFCASTSSHTGGSLNTEAFFGQGTRLTVV.

CDR3 DNA sequence: TGTGCCAGCAGCCTTTCCGAGGGCCCCTCCTACGAGCAGTACTTC. As protein: CASSLSEGPSYEQYF. This chain joins TRBV3-1 and TRBJ2-7, with D possibly TRBD2 on 5 matching bases. This CDR3 contains 15 residues. V was pared by 4 bases and J by 0 bases, with 13 bases between. Germline V CDR1 and CDR2: LGHDT, YNNKEL (reference sequence).

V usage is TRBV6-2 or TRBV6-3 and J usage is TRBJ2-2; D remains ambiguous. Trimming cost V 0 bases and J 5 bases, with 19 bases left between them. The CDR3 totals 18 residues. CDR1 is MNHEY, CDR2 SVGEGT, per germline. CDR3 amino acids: CASSYSILSDPETGELFF. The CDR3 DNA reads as TGTGCCAGCAGTTACTCGATTTTGAGTGACCCGGAAACCGGGGAGCTGTTTTTT.

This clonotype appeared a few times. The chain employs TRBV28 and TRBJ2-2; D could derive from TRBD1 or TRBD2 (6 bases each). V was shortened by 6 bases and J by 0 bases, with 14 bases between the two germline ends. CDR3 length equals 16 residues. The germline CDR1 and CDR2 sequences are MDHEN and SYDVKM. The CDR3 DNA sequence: TGTGCCAGCAGCCGAGGGGGGTACGCGAACACCGGGGAGCTGTTTTTT. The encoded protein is CASSRGGYANTGELFF.

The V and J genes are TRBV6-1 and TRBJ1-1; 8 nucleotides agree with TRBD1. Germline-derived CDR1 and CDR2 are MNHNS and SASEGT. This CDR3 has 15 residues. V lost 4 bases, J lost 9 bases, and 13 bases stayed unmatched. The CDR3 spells CASSAFQGASGKAFF. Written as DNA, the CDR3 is TGTGCCAGCAGTGCATTTCAGGGGGCGTCAGGGAAAGCTTTCTTT.

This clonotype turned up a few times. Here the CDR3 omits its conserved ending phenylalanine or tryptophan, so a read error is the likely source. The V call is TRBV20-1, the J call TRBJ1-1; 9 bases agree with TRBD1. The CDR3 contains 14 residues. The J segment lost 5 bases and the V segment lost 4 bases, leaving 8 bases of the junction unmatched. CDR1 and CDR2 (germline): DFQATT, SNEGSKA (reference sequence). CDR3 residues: CSATPDRGGTEAFL. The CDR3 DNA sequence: TGCAGTGCTACCCCGGACAGGGGCGGAACTGAAGCTTTCCTT.

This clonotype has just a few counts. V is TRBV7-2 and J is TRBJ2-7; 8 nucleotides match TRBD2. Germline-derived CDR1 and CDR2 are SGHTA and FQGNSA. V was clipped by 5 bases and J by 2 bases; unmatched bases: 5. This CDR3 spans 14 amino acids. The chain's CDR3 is CASSNSGNAYEQYF. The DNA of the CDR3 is TGTGCCAGCAGCAATAGCGGGAACGCCTACGAGCAGTACTTC.

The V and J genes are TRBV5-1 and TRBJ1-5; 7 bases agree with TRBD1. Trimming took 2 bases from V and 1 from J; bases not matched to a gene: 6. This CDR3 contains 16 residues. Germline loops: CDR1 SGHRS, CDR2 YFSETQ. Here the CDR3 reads CASSLGARGSNQPQHF. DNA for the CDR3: TGCGCCAGCAGCTTAGGGGCCAGGGGGAGCAATCAGCCCCAGCATTTT.

The CDR3 DNA sequence: TGCAGTGCCTCTCCCGACCGCTACGAGCAGTACTTC. Translating it yields CSASPDRYEQYF. The chain carries TRBV20-1 and TRBJ2-7; D is unclear. Trimming pared 6 bases from V and 3 bases from J, leaving 12 bases between. Germline V CDR1 and CDR2: DFQATT, SNEGSKA (reference sequence). The CDR3 runs to 12 residues.